This entry concerns a single T cell receptor beta chain. The data were taken from a study of blood T cell repertoires in COVID-19. Clones were sequenced by immunoSEQ multiplex PCR, and TCRdb holds only the in-frame ones, with some missing. The table lists 85,000 to 120,000 clones, 71% of them singletons. Per the germline V gene, CDR1 is SEHNR and CDR2 is FQNEAQ (reference sequence). This CDR3 spans 12 amino acids. V was pared by 6 bases and J by 5 bases, with 2 bases of the junction left unmatched. The chain employs TRBV7-9 and TRBJ2-5; 8 bases fit TRBD2. Sequencing was carried out using peripheral blood. The sequence came from a human donor with acute or convalescent COVID-19. The donor label of this sample is uncertain. This chain's CDR3 is CASSSSGETQYF. The CDR3 coding sequence is TGTGCCAGCAGTTCTAGCGGGGAGACCCAGTACTTC.